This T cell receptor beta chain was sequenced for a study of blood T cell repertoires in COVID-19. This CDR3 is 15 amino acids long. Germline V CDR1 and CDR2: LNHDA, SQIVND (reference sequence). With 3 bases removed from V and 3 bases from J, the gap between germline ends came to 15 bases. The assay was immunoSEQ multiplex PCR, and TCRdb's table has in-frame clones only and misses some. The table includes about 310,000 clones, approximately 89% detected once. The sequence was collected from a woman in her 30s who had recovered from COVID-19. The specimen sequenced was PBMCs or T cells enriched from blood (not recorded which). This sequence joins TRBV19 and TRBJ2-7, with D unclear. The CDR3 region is CASSIAETGIYEQYF. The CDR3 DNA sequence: TGTGCCAGTAGTATCGCAGAGACGGGTATCTACGAGCAGTACTTC.